The rows below give T cell receptor beta chains drawn from one sample of a study of cytomegalovirus exposure and HLA in healthy donors. Assay used: immunoSEQ multiplex PCR; TCRdb lists only in-frame clones, some missing. The table lists 65,000 or so clones, over 85% of them singletons. What was sequenced was PBMCs. The receptor source for this set is a man aged 18 to 35 in good health and CMV-seropositive. CDR3s leave out the opening cysteine and the closing phenylalanine or tryptophan. The size entry is marked missing in some rows and otherwise reads once, few, many or a size class.

J gene: TRBJ2-3; clone size: -; V gene: TRBV7-2; CDR3 protein: ASSLVLTTDTQY
J gene: TRBJ1-5; clone size: -; V gene: TRBV5-8; CDR3 protein: ASSLAGTNQPQH
J gene: TRBJ1-4; clone size: -; V gene: TRBV7-2; CDR3 protein: ASSLSGRADEKLF
J gene: TRBJ1-3; clone size: -; V gene: TRBV28; CDR3 protein: AGGSGSAGNTIY
J gene: TRBJ2-5; clone size: -; V gene: TRBV4-3; CDR3 protein: ASSQEFSTSEQETQY
J gene: TRBJ1-2; clone size: -; V gene: TRBV2; CDR3 protein: ASRATGGYNYGYT
J gene: TRBJ2-7; clone size: -; V gene: TRBV28; CDR3 protein: ASTSGAETYEQY
J gene: TRBJ1-5; clone size: -; V gene: TRBV6-1; CDR3 protein: AGSTGTPGNQPQH
J gene: TRBJ2-1; clone size: -; V gene: TRBV5-6; CDR3 protein: ASSPEPAGGDNEQF
J gene: TRBJ2-1; clone size: -; V gene: TRBV9; CDR3 protein: ASSPARDSSYNEQF
J gene: TRBJ2-6; clone size: -; V gene: TRBV7-9; CDR3 protein: ASSASGVGANVLT
J gene: TRBJ2-1; clone size: -; V gene: TRBV4-2; CDR3 protein: ASSQQDLAYNEQF
J gene: TRBJ2-7; clone size: once; V gene: TRBV27; CDR3 protein: ASSRTGTVYEQY
J gene: TRBJ2-5; clone size: -; V gene: TRBV7-7; CDR3 protein: ASSLAQGSETQY
J gene: TRBJ1-2; clone size: -; V gene: TRBV20-1; CDR3 protein: SGRTGYGYT
J gene: TRBJ1-1; clone size: -; V gene: TRBV7-2; CDR3 protein: ASSLGPMNTEAF
J gene: TRBJ1-3; clone size: once; V gene: TRBV11-3; CDR3 protein: ASSPTGNGNTIY
J gene: TRBJ1-2; clone size: -; V gene: TRBV28; CDR3 protein: ASRLRGDYGYT
J gene: TRBJ2-7; clone size: -; V gene: TRBV7-8; CDR3 protein: ASSFRSAGAYEQY
J gene: TRBJ2-2; clone size: -; V gene: TRBV7-9; CDR3 protein: ASSSGQGISGELF
J gene: TRBJ2-2; clone size: once; V gene: TRBV9; CDR3 protein: ASSVGLVFTGELF
J gene: TRBJ1-6; clone size: -; V gene: TRBV2; CDR3 protein: ASSVQQNNSPLH
J gene: TRBJ1-6; clone size: -; V gene: TRBV4-1; CDR3 protein: ASSQIWRAVNSPLH
J gene: TRBJ1-2; clone size: -; V gene: TRBV28; CDR3 protein: ASSYQGGFNGYT
J gene: TRBJ1-2; clone size: -; V gene: TRBV6-5; CDR3 protein: ASSYSKGSLGYGYT
J gene: TRBJ2-5; clone size: -; V gene: TRBV25-1; CDR3 protein: ASSEQTGQETQY
J gene: TRBJ2-7; clone size: -; V gene: TRBV7-2; CDR3 protein: ASSWTSGGSYEQY
J gene: TRBJ2-2; clone size: -; V gene: TRBV9; CDR3 protein: ASSVQRGTGELF
J gene: TRBJ2-7; clone size: -; V gene: TRBV5-1; CDR3 protein: ASSLGQVGAHEQY
J gene: TRBJ2-2; clone size: -; V gene: TRBV7-2; CDR3 protein: ASTEREYIGELF
J gene: TRBJ2-1; clone size: -; V gene: TRBV7-9; CDR3 protein: ASRAGGPDEQF
J gene: TRBJ2-1; clone size: -; V gene: TRBV18; CDR3 protein: ASSPPLRSSYNEQF
J gene: TRBJ2-7; clone size: -; V gene: TRBV11-2; CDR3 protein: ASSTSSYEQY
J gene: TRBJ2-7; clone size: once; V gene: TRBV13; CDR3 protein: ASSRPEFQAGQASYEQY
J gene: TRBJ1-4; clone size: -; V gene: TRBV28; CDR3 protein: ASRTVFNEKLF
J gene: TRBJ2-5; clone size: -; V gene: TRBV4-1; CDR3 protein: ASSQGRKARLAGGIETQY
J gene: TRBJ2-1; clone size: -; V gene: TRBV14; CDR3 protein: ASSPGYYNEQF
J gene: TRBJ2-1; clone size: -; V gene: TRBV11-2; CDR3 protein: ASSLRGGGGNEQF
J gene: TRBJ1-1; clone size: -; V gene: TRBV6-1; CDR3 protein: ASRPGGTHTEAF
J gene: TRBJ2-7; clone size: few; V gene: TRBV19; CDR3 protein: ASSTVAGSSYEQY
J gene: TRBJ2-7; clone size: once; V gene: TRBV21-1; CDR3 protein: ASSAPSGTVTREQY
J gene: TRBJ1-1; clone size: -; V gene: TRBV4-1; CDR3 protein: ASSQGQGATYTEAF
J gene: TRBJ2-3; clone size: few; V gene: TRBV11-2; CDR3 protein: ASSLGPVGRAQY